The 10 T cell receptor beta chains below come from one sample, sequenced in a study of blood T cell repertoires in COVID-19. Generated by immunoSEQ multiplex PCR, the TCRdb table keeps only in-frame clones and is missing some. The sample contains 150,000 to 200,000 clones, about 90% of which appear only once. Source material: PBMCs or T cells enriched from blood (not recorded which). These receptors were obtained from a human donor with acute COVID-19. The donor label of this sample is uncertain.

This clone was picked up one time. The gene calls are TRBV11-1 and TRBJ2-5, with D tentatively TRBD1 (6 bases). The germline V gene has CDR1 SGHAT and CDR2 FQDESV (reference sequence). Trimming stripped 5 bases from V and 5 bases from J, with 12 bases between. This CDR3 has 13 residues. DNA for the CDR3: TGTGCCAGCAGCACAGGGTTGGGGGAGACCCAGTACTTC. Protein sequence: CASSTGLGETQYF. The full variable domain, in which reference TRBV11-1 and TRBJ2-5 provide the parts outside the CDR3, is EAEVAQSPRYKITEKSQAVAFWCDPISGHATLYWYRQILGQGPELLVQFQDESVVDDSQLPKDRFSAERLKGVDSTLKIQPAELGDSAMYLCASSTGLGETQYFGPGTRLLVL.

This clone came up a few times. The chain links TRBV25-1 to TRBJ2-7, with D tentatively TRBD2 (6 bases). Deletions cut 10 bases from V and 5 bases from J, with 15 bases between. The CDR3 has 12 amino acids. In germline, CDR1 is MGHDK, CDR2 SYGVNS. The CDR3 spells CATSPGVDEQYF. CDR3 bases: TGTGCCACCTCCCCGGGGGTGGACGAGCAGTACTTC.

The chain couples TRBV5-4 to TRBJ1-5; D might be TRBD1 (5 bases). The germline CDR1 and CDR2 sequences are SGHNT and YYREEE (reference sequence). The V and J ends lost 5 bases and 7 bases respectively, with 13 bases between them. CDR3 size: 13 residues. The CDR3 region is CASSFAPGQPQHF. In DNA, the CDR3 is TGTGCCAGCAGTTTCGCACCAGGGCAGCCCCAGCATTTT. Together with reference TRBV5-4 and TRBJ1-5, the CDR3 gives the full variable domain: ETGVTQSPTHLIKTRGQQVTLRCSSQSGHNTVSWYQQALGQGPQFIFQYYREEENGRGNFPPRFSGLQFPNYSSELNVNALELDDSALYLCASSFAPGQPQHFGDGTRLSIL.

The chain employs TRBV7-2 and TRBJ1-4; no firm D call. V was trimmed by 4 bases and J by 7 bases, leaving 10 bases between them. CDR1 SGHTA and CDR2 FQGNSA come from the germline V gene. The CDR3 spans 13 residues. The CDR3 DNA sequence: TGTGCCAGCAGCTCCCCCGCCGGTGAAAAACTGTTTTTT. Its translation: CASSSPAGEKLFF.

Here the CDR3 reads CASGAGFNYGYTF. The CDR3 nucleotides are TGTGCCAGCGGGGCAGGATTTAACTATGGCTACACCTTC. The chain is built from TRBV6-5 and TRBJ1-2; a weak D match, TRBD1 (5 bases). The CDR3 covers 13 residues. Germline V lookup: CDR1 MNHEY, CDR2 SVGAGI. Between the trimmed V and J ends, which lost 8 bases and 1 base, there was a span of 11 bases.

The V call is TRBV5-1, the J call TRBJ1-1; maybe TRBD1 (5 bases). Per germline, CDR1 SGHRS and CDR2 YFSETQ. The V end was cut by 6 bases, the J end by 1 base, with 16 bases between. This CDR3 has 15 residues. The CDR3 reads CASTPRQGGNTEAFF. CDR3 in DNA: TGCGCCAGCACCCCTCGCCAGGGCGGGAACACTGAAGCTTTCTTT. Full variable domain (remainder filled in from reference TRBV5-1 and TRBJ1-1): KAGVTQTPRYLIKTRGQQVTLSCSPISGHRSVSWYQQTPGQGLQFLFEYFSETQRNKGNFPGRFSGRQFSNSRSEMNVSTLELGDSALYLCASTPRQGGNTEAFFGQGTRLTVV.

This clone was observed a single time. The chain recombines TRBV7-9 with TRBJ1-2; D may be TRBD1 (6 bases). Deletions cut 11 bases from V and 1 base from J, with 14 bases between. CDR1 is SEHNR, CDR2 FQNEAQ, per germline (reference sequence). The CDR3 has 13 amino acids. This chain's CDR3 is CALTGQNNYGYTF. CDR3 coding DNA: TGTGCCTTGACCGGACAGAATAACTATGGCTACACCTTC.

The chain carries TRBV3-1 (or the pseudogene TRBV3-2) and TRBJ2-1; weak D call: TRBD1 (5 bases). V shed 1 base and J shed 5 bases, with 12 bases lying between them. In germline, CDR1 is LGHDT, CDR2 YNNKEL (reference sequence). The CDR3 spans 15 residues. Written as DNA, the CDR3 is TGTGCCAGCAGCCAAGGGTGGCAGGGTAACAATGAGCAGTTCTTC. Amino acid sequence: CASSQGWQGNNEQFF.

The V gene is TRBV5-1, the J gene TRBJ1-1, with a weak D call TRBD1 (6 bases). The germline V and J ends were trimmed by 4 bases and 1 base, with 14 bases remaining between them. Germline V gene data show CDR1 as SGHRS and CDR2 as YFSETQ. The CDR3 length is 15 residues. In nucleotides, the CDR3 is TGCGCCAGCAGCGTCATGGGACACCCGAACACTGAAGCTTTCTTT. Its translation is CASSVMGHPNTEAFF.

This rearrangement joins TRBV5-5 to TRBJ2-1; the D is unclear. The CDR3 is made up of 14 amino acids. Germline CDR1 SGHKS, CDR2 YYEKEE (reference sequence). V lost 4 bases and J lost 2, with 10 bases in between. The CDR3 sequence is CASSPTPTYNEQFF. The CDR3 bases are TGTGCCAGCAGCCCCACACCGACCTACAATGAGCAGTTCTTC. The entire variable domain, with the rest obtained from reference TRBV5-5 and TRBJ2-1, is as follows: DAGVTQSPTHLIKTRGQQVTLRCSPISGHKSVSWYQQVLGQGPQFIFQYYEKEERGRGNFPDRFSARQFPNYSSELNVNALLLGDSALYLCASSPTPTYNEQFFGPGTRLTVL.